The present T cell receptor (beta chain) was sequenced within a study of T cell responses to AZD1222 COVID-19 vaccine. Study-level findings and limits: Recipients of AZD1222 seropositive at baseline numbered only 6 or 7.

Assay: immunoSEQ multiplex PCR; the TCRdb copy retains only in-frame clones and omits some. The data contain over 85,000 clones, 92% of them seen just once; the ten biggest clones take up more than 2%. Between the trimmed V and J ends, which lost 5 bases and 1 base, there was a span of 20 bases. Germline CDR1 is SEHNR and CDR2 is FQNEAQ (reference sequence). The CDR3 runs 17 residues. Concerning this clone itself: Its antigen is undetermined.

The V gene is TRBV7-9, the J gene TRBJ1-2, with a weak D call TRBD1 (5 bases). This material consisted of peripheral blood, taken 28 days after the second AZD1222 dose. This clonotype was sampled from an adult who received the AZD1222 COVID-19 vaccine. CDR3 amino acids: CASSLGPGEAGNYGYTF. The CDR3 DNA reads as TGTGCCAGCAGCCTGGGGCCCGGGGAGGCCGGTAACTATGGCTACACCTTC.